The 17 T cell receptor beta chains below come from one sample, sequenced in a study of blood T cell repertoires in COVID-19 (TCRdb year 2020). The method was the immunoSEQ multiplex PCR assay. Sourced from immuneACCESS, this table was stored by TCRdb with only in-frame sequences that have V and J called. A share of the clones is absent; for the studies checked, an unresolved V gene accounts for under half, and the remainder has no known explanation. This sample comprises roughly 400,000 clones, about 89% of them detected only once. Together, the top ten hold 2.3% of the sample. The sequenced sample consisted of peripheral blood. These receptors all come from a woman aged 55-69 years with COVID-19, enrolled during active disease.

The chain links TRBV7-8 to TRBJ1-1; D uncertain. V lost 1 base, J lost 0 bases, and 6 bases lay in between. There are 14 residues in the CDR3. Germline-derived CDR1 and CDR2 are SGHVS and FQNEAQ. CDR3 DNA: TGTGCCAGCAGCTTAGTGTCAGTGAACACTGAAGCTTTCTTT. Translation gives CASSLVSVNTEAFF.

About this clone itself: The same CDR3 can be traced to other DNA sequences in this sample. The rearrangement joins TRBV5-1 to TRBJ1-6; no reliable D call. Germline V gene sequence: CDR1 SGHRS, CDR2 YFSETQ. The CDR3 has 13 amino acids. Trimming took 0 bases from V and 6 from J, leaving 4 bases between them. CDR3 nucleotide sequence: TGCGCCAGCAGCTTGGTAGTTAATTCACCCCTCCACTTT. This codes for CASSLVVNSPLHF.

The chain couples TRBV5-4 to TRBJ2-3, with 10 bases that match TRBD1. In germline, CDR1 is SGHNT, CDR2 YYREEE (reference sequence). Trimming removed 2 bases from V and 4 bases from J; junction bases left unmatched: 4. This CDR3 contains 15 residues. Here the CDR3 reads CASSFATGGPDTQYF. DNA for the CDR3: TGTGCCAGCAGCTTCGCGACAGGGGGCCCAGATACGCAGTATTTT.

The chain carries TRBV7-6 and TRBJ1-1, with 7 bases matching TRBD1. Per the germline V gene, CDR1 is SGHVS and CDR2 is FNYEAQ. Trimming removed 3 bases from V and 0 bases from J; junction bases left unmatched: 7. This CDR3 is built from 16 residues. The CDR3 protein is CASSFRRGPMNTEAFF. The CDR3 coding sequence is TGTGCCAGCAGCTTCAGGAGGGGGCCCATGAACACTGAAGCTTTCTTT.

The rearrangement links TRBV19 to TRBJ1-1, with D possibly being TRBD1 (6 bases). V lost 1 base, J lost 0 bases, and 12 bases lay in between. The CDR3 has 16 residues. CDR1 is LNHDA and CDR2 is SQIVND in the germline V gene (reference sequence). CDR3 bases: TGTGCCAGTAGTATAGGGTGGGGGACAATGAACACTGAAGCTTTCTTT. It translates to CASSIGWGTMNTEAFF.

This sequence joins TRBV12-5 and TRBJ1-2, with D possibly TRBD1 on 6 matching bases. CDR1 is LGHNT, CDR2 FRNRAP, per germline. The CDR3 is made up of 15 amino acids. V gave up 1 base and J gave up 9 bases, with 18 bases separating them. CDR3 protein: CASGLGQTGSDRYTF. In DNA form, the CDR3 reads TGTGCTAGTGGTTTGGGCCAAACAGGGAGCGACCGCTACACCTTC.

The rearrangement uses TRBV18 and TRBJ1-6, with 7 bases identical to TRBD1. After removal of 0 bases from V and 6 bases from J, the junction contained 2 bases not matched to a gene. This CDR3 spans 15 amino acids. CDR1 and CDR2 (germline): KGHSH, LQKENI. The CDR3 sequence: CASSPPGQPNSPLHF. In DNA form, the CDR3 reads TGTGCCAGCTCACCACCGGGACAGCCTAATTCACCCCTCCACTTT.

V is TRBV5-1 and J is TRBJ1-2; 10 bases line up with TRBD1. After removal of 5 bases from V and 3 bases from J, the junction contained 13 bases not matched to a gene. The CDR3 runs 17 residues. Per germline, CDR1 SGHRS and CDR2 YFSETQ. The chain's CDR3 is CASRPGTGVRYDYGYTF. DNA of the CDR3: TGCGCCAGCAGACCCGGGACAGGGGTTAGGTATGACTATGGCTACACCTTC.

The chain links TRBV14 to TRBJ1-2; the D is unclear. This CDR3 region has 15 residues. Germline V gene sequence: CDR1 SGHDN, CDR2 FVKESK. Trimming stripped 2 bases from V and 4 bases from J, with 14 bases between. CDR3 coding DNA: TGTGCCAGCAGCCAATCCCTTCTGGCTCCCTATGGCTACACCTTC. Translation gives CASSQSLLAPYGYTF. Looking up the rest from reference TRBV14 and TRBJ1-2 gives the full variable domain: EAGVTQFPSHSVIEKGQTVTLRCDPISGHDNLYWYRRVMGKEIKFLLHFVKESKQDESGMPNNRFLAERTGGTYSTLKVQPAELEDSGVYFCASSQSLLAPYGYTFGSGTRLTVV.

The chain links TRBV7-2 to TRBJ2-1; D may be TRBD2 (5 bases). Germline V lookup: CDR1 SGHTA, CDR2 FQGNSA. CDR3 length equals 13 residues. The CDR3, as DNA: TGTGCTTCAAGCCCCAGGCCGGGGAATGAGCAGTTCTTC. It yields the protein CASSPRPGNEQFF.

The chain uses TRBV28 and TRBJ1-5; a weak D match, TRBD1 (6 bases). This CDR3 contains 15 residues. The V and J ends lost 7 bases and 0 bases respectively, with 13 bases between them. Germline values: CDR1 MDHEN, CDR2 SYDVKM. CDR3 sequence reads: CASTLRGYSNQPQHF. The CDR3 DNA reads as TGTGCCAGCACGCTCAGGGGTTATAGCAATCAGCCCCAGCATTTT. Combining the CDR3 with reference TRBV28 and TRBJ1-5 gives the whole variable domain DVKVTQSSRYLVKRTGEKVFLECVQDMDHENMFWYRQDPGLGLRLIYFSYDVKMKEKGDIPEGYSVSREKKERFSLILESASTNQTSMYLCASTLRGYSNQPQHFGDGTRLSIL.

This chain joins TRBV21-1 and TRBJ2-2; the table's D call TRBD1 went unverified against the DNA. TRBV21-1 is annotated as a pseudogene. The CDR3 has 16 amino acids. CDR3 nucleotide sequence: TGTGCCAGCAGCAAAAAGCAGGGCCGGGACACCGGGGAGCTGTTTTTT. Encoded protein: CASSKKQGRDTGELFF.

The rearrangement uses TRBV5-1 and TRBJ2-3, with D possibly matching TRBD1 (6 bases). Trimming took off 3 bases at V and 8 bases at J, with 13 bases between the two ends. The germline V gene encodes CDR1 SGHRS and CDR2 YFSETQ. This CDR3 has 13 amino acids. The DNA of the CDR3 is TGCGCCAGCAGCTCTGGGGGACAAGGTACGCAGTATTTT. Amino acid sequence: CASSSGGQGTQYF.

The chain couples TRBV7-3 to TRBJ1-2, with TRBD1 identical over 7 bases. The V and J ends lost 2 bases and 7 bases, in that order; junction bases with no gene match: 1. Germline assignment: CDR1 SGHTA and CDR2 FQGTGA. The CDR3 extends over 12 amino acids. The CDR3 DNA reads as TGTGCCAGCAGCTTAGACAGGGCTGGCTACACCTTC. It codes for CASSLDRAGYTF.

The J gene is TRBJ1-1, the V gene TRBV6-6; maybe TRBD1 (6 bases). Trimming removed 11 bases from V and 3 bases from J, with 13 bases in between. The CDR3 loop spans 12 amino acids. Germline assignment: CDR1 MNHNY and CDR2 SVGAGI (reference sequence). This CDR3 reads CAGSQGDTEAFF. The DNA for the CDR3 is TGTGCCGGCTCACAGGGAGACACTGAAGCTTTCTTT.

The gene calls are TRBV20-1 and TRBJ1-2, with D hard to call. The CDR3 sequence is 11 residues long. Germline CDR1 is DFQATT and CDR2 is SNEGSKA (reference sequence). The V and J ends lost 3 bases and 8 bases respectively, with 10 bases between them. CDR3 protein: CSASKGSGYTF. The CDR3 DNA is TGCAGTGCTAGTAAAGGGAGCGGCTACACCTTC.

The V and J genes are TRBV5-6 and TRBJ2-7; D unresolved. V shed 0 bases and J shed 5 bases, with 6 bases lying between them. Germline CDR1 reads SGHDT; CDR2 reads YYEEEE. This CDR3 spans 12 amino acids. The CDR3 DNA follows: TGTGCCAGCAGCTTGGCCCAGGACGAGCAGTACTTC. Amino acid sequence: CASSLAQDEQYF.